A selection of T cell receptor beta chains follows, all from one sample in a study of blood T cell repertoires in COVID-19. Data came from immunoSEQ multiplex PCR; TCRdb stores just in-frame clones and leaves some out. The sample has approximately 93,000 clones, about nine tenths seen once. Sample: peripheral blood. These receptors all come from a human donor in a cohort sampled during active COVID-19. Both conserved end residues are part of each CDR3.

j_call v_call cdr3_aa
TRBJ2-5 TRBV29-1 CSVEARVVFGEETQYF
TRBJ1-1 TRBV2 CASRTEGVSGAEAFF
TRBJ1-2 TRBV28 CASTGQGRPGGYTF
TRBJ1-1 TRBV27 CASSFGGGNTEAFF
TRBJ1-6 TRBV27 CASSWSTGSNSPLHF
TRBJ2-2 TRBV12-3/TRBV12-4 CASSPGWPGELFF
TRBJ1-2 TRBV27 CASSYADRHSGYTF
TRBJ1-5 TRBV6-5 CASGQQGRGNQPQHF
TRBJ1-2 TRBV28 CASSPSTGGFYGYTF
TRBJ1-2 TRBV20-1 CSASGRDGYTF
TRBJ1-6 TRBV11-2 CASSSAGGSPLHF
TRBJ1-5 TRBV19 CASTRDRGLKVNQPQHF
TRBJ2-3 TRBV5-4 CASSLGTSGRPDTQYF
TRBJ1-4 TRBV5-1 CASSLGGDSGSTNEKLFF
TRBJ2-2 TRBV19 CASTQPGNTGELFF
TRBJ2-7 TRBV5-1 CASSLSPWGGGYEQYF
TRBJ2-5 TRBV28 CASSFQRQETQYF
TRBJ2-2 TRBV15 CATSRDSPAGVASWGELFF